Listed below are T cell receptor beta chains from one sample, sequenced in a study of blood T cell repertoires in COVID-19. Assay: immunoSEQ multiplex PCR; the TCRdb copy retains only in-frame clones and omits some. The sample shows about 260,000 clones, 80% to 95% of them seen only once. Sequencing was performed on PBMCs or T cells enriched from blood (not recorded which). These receptor sequences come from a man between 40 and 49 years old who had been exposed to COVID-19. Both conserved end residues are part of each CDR3. A D gene is named only where the DNA matches it firmly. Size is omitted from some rows. Given values are once, few, many or a class for expanded clones.

TRBD2	NA	TRBV18	TRBJ2-1	TGTGCCAGCTCACCACCCCTAGCGGAGAAATACAATGAGCAGTTCTTC	CASSPPLAEKYNEQFF
NA	NA	TRBV7-8	TRBJ2-7	TGTGCCAGCGGGAGCGAGACAAGAGCCTACGAGCAGTACTTC	CASGSETRAYEQYF
TRBD1	NA	TRBV18	TRBJ2-7	TGTGCCAGCTCATCCGGGACAGTTTACGAGCAGTACTTC	CASSSGTVYEQYF
NA	NA	TRBV5-3	TRBJ1-2	TGTGCCAGAAGCTTTGAGGATGGCTACACCTTC	CARSFEDGYTF
TRBD2	NA	TRBV27	TRBJ2-1	TGTGCCAGCAGACCGGGACTAGGGGTCAATGAGCAGTTCTTC	CASRPGLGVNEQFF
NA	NA	TRBV5-1	TRBJ1-2	TGCGCCAGCAGCTTGTTAGTTACTGACTATGGCTACACCTTC	CASSLLVTDYGYTF
TRBD1	NA	TRBV12-5	TRBJ1-1	TGTGCTAGTGGTTTTATTAACAGGGGCCAAGCGAACACTGAAGCTTTCTTT	CASGFINRGQANTEAFF
NA	NA	TRBV27	TRBJ2-7	TGTGCCAGCAGTTTAACGGCAGGTGGCCCCTACGAGCAGTACTTC	CASSLTAGGPYEQYF
NA	NA	TRBV27	TRBJ1-2	TGTGCCAGCAGTTTCCCAGATGGCTATGGCTACACCTTC	CASSFPDGYGYTF
TRBD1	NA	TRBV7-9	TRBJ1-2	TGTGCCAGCAGCAGGAACAGGGGGAACTATGGCTACACCTTC	CASSRNRGNYGYTF
TRBD2	NA	TRBV7-3	TRBJ2-1	TGTGCCAGCAGCTTATCTTTAGCGGGAAAGAATGAGCAGTTCTTC	CASSLSLAGKNEQFF
TRBD1	NA	TRBV28	TRBJ1-2	TGTGCCAGCAGGATGACAGGGGTCGGCTACACCTTC	CASRMTGVGYTF
NA	NA	TRBV5-6	TRBJ1-5	TGTGCCAGCATAAAAGGTGGGCAGGCTGACAATCAGCCCCAGCATTTT	CASIKGGQADNQPQHF
TRBD2	NA	TRBV30	TRBJ2-7	TGTGCCTGGAAGGGGACTAGCGGGAGCTTTAATTACGACGAGCAGTACTTC	CAWKGTSGSFNYDEQYF
TRBD1	NA	TRBV4-1	TRBJ1-4	TGCGCCAGCAGCCGACGGGACAGGGGGCCTAGAGCAACTAATGAAAAACTGTTTTTT	CASSRRDRGPRATNEKLFF
NA	NA	TRBV19	TRBJ1-1	TGTGCCAGTAGTATATCCGGGGAGAACACTGAAGCTTTCTTT	CASSISGENTEAFF
NA	NA	TRBV6-5	TRBJ1-5	TGTGCCAGCAGTTACTCGGGGGGGCTCGATCAGCCCCAGCATTTT	CASSYSGGLDQPQHF
NA	NA	TRBV3-1/TRBV3-2	TRBJ2-3	TGTGCCAGCAGCCAGGAGGGGACCGTAATAGATACGCAGTATTTT	CASSQEGTVIDTQYF
NA	few	TRBV6-1	TRBJ1-3	TGTGCCAGCAGTGAAGAGGAGAGCTCTGGAAACACCATATATTTT	CASSEEESSGNTIYF
TRBD2	NA	TRBV29-1	TRBJ2-1	TGCAGCGTCCCTTGGGGGGGTTATGAGCAGTTCTTC	CSVPWGGYEQFF
NA	NA	TRBV3-1/TRBV3-2	TRBJ2-1	TGTGCCAGCAGCCAAATCGGTGAGCAGTTCTTC	CASSQIGEQFF